The 26 T cell receptor beta chains presented below share a single source sample, sequenced in a study of tumor-infiltrating lymphocytes in primary liver carcinoma. The researchers produced TCR beta cDNA from around 0.5 ug total RNA with a constant-region primer. Construction of TCR beta libraries relied on three successive nested multiplex PCR rounds employing slightly modified ARM-PCR. The first two PCR rounds used TRBV1-TRBV30 forward primers with a C-beta reverse primer, 10 cycles each. TCRdb re-called the multiplex PCR reads with MiXCR, one entry per CDR3 protein. The sample has 95,000 to 150,000 distinct CDR3 sequences; roughly three fifths are singletons. Unsorted bulk tissue (roughly 17-33 mg) underwent RNA and DNA co-extraction. Sequenced sample: liver tumor tissue from sampling region 1. The subset: tumor region T1, superior pole. All receptors come from a woman aged 60-75 years with primary liver carcinoma and hepatitis B virus infection.

Concerning this clonotype: One junction end does not reproduce the germline sequence, and a read error may be involved. The V gene is TRBV7-9, the J gene TRBJ2-6, with D maybe TRBD1 (5 bases). The length of the CDR3 is 18 residues. In germline, CDR1 is SEHNR, CDR2 FQNEAQ (reference sequence). The CDR3 loop reads CASSLEFRVLSGADVLTF. In DNA, the CDR3 is TGTGCCAGCAGCTTAGAATTCAGGGTCCTCTCTGGGGCCGACGTCCTGACTTTC.

Of note for this clonotype: The junction and the germline gene differ at one end; a read error may be behind it. The V gene is TRBV7-9, the J gene TRBJ2-1; tentative D call: TRBD2 (5 bases). CDR1 SEHNR and CDR2 FQNEAQ come from the germline V gene (reference sequence). The CDR3 has 15 amino acids. DNA of the CDR3: TGTGCCAGCAGTCCGACTATGTACCCCTACAATGGGCAGTTCTTC. Its protein product is CASSPTMYPYNGQFF.

The CDR3 sequence is CASSLVPVTDTQYF. CDR3 bases: TGTGCCAGCAGCTTAGTGCCAGTCACAGATACGCAGTATTTT. This sequence joins TRBV11-3 and TRBJ2-3; no firm D call. The CDR3 covers 14 residues. CDR1 is SGHNT and CDR2 is YENEEA in the germline V gene. V shed 1 base and J shed 2 bases, with 7 bases lying between them.

This clonotype showed up just a few times. The chain carries TRBV28 and TRBJ1-5; no firm D call. The germline V gene has CDR1 MDHEN and CDR2 SYDVKM. CDR3 size: 12 residues. The germline V and J ends were trimmed by 4 bases and 5 bases, with 6 bases remaining between them. The CDR3 is CASSSGYQPQHF. CDR3 nucleotides: TGTGCCAGCAGTTCCGGTTATCAGCCCCAGCATTTT.

On this clonotype: A much larger clone differs by one base, so this may be a read error. J is TRBJ2-1 and V is TRBV5-6, with D hard to call. The CDR3 extends over 16 amino acids. CDR1 is SGHDT and CDR2 is YYEEEE in the germline V gene. CDR3 in amino acids: CVSSAGSVARYNEQFF. The CDR3 DNA reads as TGTGTCAGCAGCGCCGGCTCAGTCGCCCGTTACAATGAGCAGTTCTTC.

A note on this clonotype: One junction end does not reproduce the germline sequence, and a read error may be involved. The chain has TRBV11-2 and TRBJ2-1, with unresolved D. The CDR3 runs 18 residues. Germline assignment: CDR1 SGHAT and CDR2 FQNNGV. This chain's CDR3 is CVSSNRPLTLQGYNEQFF. The DNA of the CDR3 is TGTGTCAGCAGCAATCGACCCCTCACTCTACAAGGGTACAATGAGCAGTTCTTC.

Worth noting for this clonotype: One base away lies a much larger clone, so this may be a sequencing read error. The V gene is TRBV5-8, the J gene TRBJ2-7; tentatively, D is TRBD2 (5 bases). Germline lookup yields CDR1 SGHTS and CDR2 YDEGEE. The CDR3 has 15 residues. CDR3 loop: CATSDRTKRSNEQYF. The CDR3 DNA follows: TGTGCCACCAGCGACCGAACTAAGCGGAGCAACGAGCAGTACTTC.

In the case of this clonotype: A read error is possible here, since a much larger clone lies one base away. The chain carries TRBV29-1 and TRBJ2-1; D may be TRBD2 (5 bases). The CDR3 is 15 amino acids. From germline, CDR1 is SQVTM and CDR2 ANQGSEA. Trimming pared 7 bases from V and 4 bases from J, leaving 20 bases between. The CDR3 DNA reads TGCAGCGATGTAGTGGGAGCGCCCCCGTACAATGAGCAGTTCTTC. Its translation: CSDVVGAPPYNEQFF.

For this clonotype: A read error may produce the germline difference seen at one junction end. DNA for the CDR3: TGTGCCAGCAGCTTAGATCTGGGCCGCACAGATACGCAATATTTT. This gives the protein CASSLDLGRTDTQYF. The chain combines TRBV11-2 with TRBJ2-3; D uncertain. CDR3 length equals 15 residues. Germline V gene lookup returns CDR1 SGHAT and CDR2 FQNNGV.

This clonotype is labeled as medium-sized. The V and J genes are TRBV11-2 and TRBJ2-1; 11 bases match TRBD2. Germline V gives CDR1 SGHAT, CDR2 FQNNGV. The CDR3 runs to 16 residues. The trim removed 2 bases at V and 5 bases at J, leaving 5 bases unmatched. The DNA of the CDR3 is TGTGCCAGCAGCTTAAATAGCGGGAGGGTTGACAATGAGCAGTTCTTC. Its translation: CASSLNSGRVDNEQFF.

A remark on this clonotype: A much larger clone sits a single nucleotide away, making a read error possible. In this CDR3 the conserved last residue, phenylalanine or tryptophan, is missing, so a read error is likely. The CDR3: CASSSPRGGWSTDTQYS. CDR3 coding DNA: TGTGCCAGCAGTTCCCCTCGCGGGGGGTGGTCCACAGATACGCAGTATTCT. The gene calls are TRBV12-3 or TRBV12-4 and TRBJ2-3, with 8 nucleotides matching TRBD2. The CDR3 has 17 residues. The V segment lost 4 bases and the J segment 2 bases; nucleotides outside the gene matches: 11.

This clonotype qualifies as medium-sized. This sequence joins TRBV11-2 and TRBJ1-6, with D perhaps TRBD1 (5 bases). Germline V gene lookup returns CDR1 SGHAT and CDR2 FQNNGV. The V and J ends lost 1 base and 7 bases respectively, with 11 bases between them. CDR3 length: 15 amino acids. The CDR3: CASSLGDSGNSPLHF. The CDR3 region has the DNA TGTGCCAGCAGCTTAGGAGACAGCGGCAATTCACCCCTCCACTTT.

As for this clonotype: At one of its ends the junction is not consistent with the germline gene, which may arise from a read error. The chain links TRBV11-2 to TRBJ2-7; the match to TRBD1 covers 9 bases. Germline loops: CDR1 SGHAT, CDR2 FQNNGV. This CDR3 spans 17 amino acids. The CDR3 loop is CATSKSARWTGDYEQYF. Here the CDR3 DNA reads TGTGCCACCAGCAAGTCGGCCAGGTGGACAGGGGACTACGAGCAGTACTTC.

This sequence joins TRBV28 and TRBJ2-7; 12 bases agree with TRBD1. The CDR3 has 16 residues. The V gene's germline CDR1 is MDHEN and CDR2 SYDVKM. The trim removed 6 bases at V and 4 bases at J, leaving 10 bases unmatched. In DNA form, the CDR3 reads TGTGCCAGCAGCCTCCACGGGACAGGGGGCAGGTACGAGCAGTACTTC. The encoded protein is CASSLHGTGGRYEQYF. The full variable domain, completed using reference TRBV28 and TRBJ2-7, is DVKVTQSSRYLVKRTGEKVFLECVQDMDHENMFWYRQDPGLGLRLIYFSYDVKMKEKGDIPEGYSVSREKKERFSLILESASTNQTSMYLCASSLHGTGGRYEQYFGPGTRLTVT.

This clonotype was seen at least ten times. The rearrangement uses TRBV12-3 or TRBV12-4 and TRBJ2-4; TRBD1 or TRBD2 may be the D gene (6 bases each). Trimming took off 3 bases at V and 15 bases at J, with 12 bases between the two ends. CDR3 length: 11 residues. For the CDR3, the DNA is TGTGCCAGCAGTTTGGGGAGGACAGCGTACTTC. It codes for CASSLGRTAYF.

This clonotype came up a few times. This chain uses TRBV7-9 with TRBJ2-3; TRBD2 might be the D (6 bases). The germline V gene encodes CDR1 SEHNR and CDR2 FQNEAQ (reference sequence). V gave up 5 bases and J gave up 6 bases, with 9 bases separating them. The CDR3 runs to 12 residues. The CDR3 coding sequence is TGTGCCAGCAGCCCCAGCGGGGATACGCAGTATTTT. It encodes CASSPSGDTQYF. Combining the CDR3 with reference TRBV7-9 and TRBJ2-3 gives the whole variable domain DTGVSQNPRHKITKRGQNVTFRCDPISEHNRLYWYRQTLGQGPEFLTYFQNEAQLEKSRLLSDRFSAERPKGSFSTLEIQRTEQGDSAMYLCASSPSGDTQYFGPGTRLTVL.

A remark on this clonotype: An end of the junction does not agree with germline; a read error may underlie this. J is TRBJ2-3 and V is TRBV11-2; 8 bases are shared with TRBD2. The CDR3 is 17 amino acids. Germline V gives CDR1 SGHAT, CDR2 FQNNGV. CDR3 sequence: CAGSFRTSPPNTDTQYF. The CDR3 DNA reads as TGTGCCGGCAGCTTTAGGACTAGCCCGCCTAACACAGATACGCAGTATTTT. The variable domain in full, completed from reference TRBV11-2 and TRBJ2-3, reads EAGVAQSPRYKIIEKRQSVAFWCNPISGHATLYWYQQILGQGPKLLIQFQNNGVVDDSQLPKDRFSAERLKGVDSTLKIQPAKLEDSAVYLCAGSFRTSPPNTDTQYFGPGTRLTVL.

A word on this clonotype: One end of the junction is discordant with germline, which a read error may explain. The chain joins TRBV11-3 to TRBJ1-2; D is unresolved. The CDR3 loop spans 11 amino acids. Germline V gives CDR1 SGHNT, CDR2 YENEEA. The CDR3 DNA reads TGTTCCAGTAGCTCCAACTATGGCTACACCTTC. Protein: CSSSSNYGYTF.

Regarding this clonotype: Since a much larger clone is just one base distant, this may be a read error. As the CDR3 is not closed by the conserved phenylalanine or tryptophan, this likely results from a read error. V and J are TRBV30 and TRBJ2-2; D perhaps matches TRBD2 (6 bases). The CDR3 runs to 15 residues. Trimming left V 0 bases short and J 5 bases short, with 13 bases between. In germline, CDR1 is GTSNPN, CDR2 SVGIG (reference sequence). The CDR3 DNA reads as TGTGCCTGGAGTGTCAGGGACTTAACGACCGGGGAGCTGTTTCTT. Protein sequence: CAWSVRDLTTGELFL.

Concerning this clonotype itself: Since a much larger clone is just one base distant, this may be a read error. The chain uses TRBV6-1 and TRBJ2-6; possible D gene TRBD2, 5 bases. CDR3 size: 15 residues. CDR1 and CDR2 (germline): MNHNS, SASEGT. The CDR3 DNA is TGTGCCGGCAGCGGAGGTTCGGCTGGGGCCAACGTCCTGACTTTC. Protein product: CAGSGGSAGANVLTF.

Only one count was recorded for this clonotype. One end of the junction fails to match germline, which may point to a read error. V gene TRBV4-1 combines with J gene TRBJ2-5; D remains ambiguous. The CDR3 is 14 amino acids. Germline CDR1 reads MGHRA; CDR2 reads YSYEKL. The CDR3 DNA reads as TGCGCCAGCAGCCCTATAATGGCCCAAGAGACCCAGTATTTC. Protein: CASSPIMAQETQYF.

Worth noting for this clonotype: A read error may account for a junction end that differs from germline. The chain combines TRBV28 with TRBJ2-5; 8 bases line up with TRBD2. This CDR3 spans 16 amino acids. CDR1 and CDR2 from the germline V gene are MDHEN and SYDVKM. CDR3 in DNA: TGTGCCAGCAGACCGTCGGGAAGCGGGAGTAGGGAGACCCAGTATTTC. It is translated as CASRPSGSGSRETQYF.

About this clonotype: One end of the junction is discordant with germline, which a read error may explain. The DNA of the CDR3 is TGTGCGAGCAGCGGCAGAGAAACGCAGTATTTT. This encodes CASSGRETQYF. V usage is TRBV11-3 and J usage is TRBJ2-3, with D perhaps matching TRBD2 (5 bases). Germline V gene lookup returns CDR1 SGHNT and CDR2 YENEEA. The CDR3 extends over 11 amino acids.

Sample share makes this clonotype large (0.1 to 1%). The chain recombines TRBV6-2 or TRBV6-3 with TRBJ2-1; D unclear. Trimming stripped 6 bases from V and 5 bases from J, with 11 bases between. CDR1 is MNHEY and CDR2 is SVGEGT in the germline V gene. The CDR3 is made up of 13 amino acids. The CDR3 DNA is TGTGCCAGCAGGGTGACTGCAAACAATGAGCAGTTCTTC. As protein: CASRVTANNEQFF.

CDR3 sequence (DNA): TGTGCCAGCAGTACGGGACGCAGGAATCAGCCCCAGCATTTT. This encodes CASSTGRRNQPQHF. This chain connects TRBV28 to TRBJ1-5; D possibly corresponds to TRBD1 (5 bases). The CDR3 is 14 amino acids. V shed 5 bases and J shed 4 bases, with 12 bases lying between them. Germline loops: CDR1 MDHEN, CDR2 SYDVKM.

V usage is TRBV4-2 and J usage is TRBJ2-1; TRBD1 agrees at 7 bases. Germline V gene sequence: CDR1 LGHNA, CDR2 YNFKEQ. The CDR3 has 16 residues. Trimming at V came to 4 bases and at J to 6 bases, leaving 12 bases not matched to a gene. The CDR3 DNA follows: TGTGCCAGCAGCCCGAACGACAGGGATAATAGCAATGAGCAGTTCTTC. This sequence encodes CASSPNDRDNSNEQFF.